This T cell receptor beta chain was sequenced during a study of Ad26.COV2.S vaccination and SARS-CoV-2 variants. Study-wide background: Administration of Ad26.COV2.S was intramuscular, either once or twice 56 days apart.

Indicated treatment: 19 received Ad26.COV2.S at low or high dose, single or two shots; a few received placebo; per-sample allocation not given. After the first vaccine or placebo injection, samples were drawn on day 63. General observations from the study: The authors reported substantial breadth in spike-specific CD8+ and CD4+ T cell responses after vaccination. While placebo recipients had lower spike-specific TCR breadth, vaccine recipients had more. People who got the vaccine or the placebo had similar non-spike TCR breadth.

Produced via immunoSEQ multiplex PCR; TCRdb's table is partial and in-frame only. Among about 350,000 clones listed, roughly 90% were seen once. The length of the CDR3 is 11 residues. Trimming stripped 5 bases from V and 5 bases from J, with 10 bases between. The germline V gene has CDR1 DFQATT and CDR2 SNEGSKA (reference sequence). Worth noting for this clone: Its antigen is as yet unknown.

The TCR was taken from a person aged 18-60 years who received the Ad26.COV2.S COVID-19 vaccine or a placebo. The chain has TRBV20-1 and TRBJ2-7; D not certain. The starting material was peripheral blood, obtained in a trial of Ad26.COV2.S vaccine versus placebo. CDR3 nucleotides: TGCAGTGCTCTCCTCAAGCACGAGCAGTACTTC. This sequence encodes CSALLKHEQYF.